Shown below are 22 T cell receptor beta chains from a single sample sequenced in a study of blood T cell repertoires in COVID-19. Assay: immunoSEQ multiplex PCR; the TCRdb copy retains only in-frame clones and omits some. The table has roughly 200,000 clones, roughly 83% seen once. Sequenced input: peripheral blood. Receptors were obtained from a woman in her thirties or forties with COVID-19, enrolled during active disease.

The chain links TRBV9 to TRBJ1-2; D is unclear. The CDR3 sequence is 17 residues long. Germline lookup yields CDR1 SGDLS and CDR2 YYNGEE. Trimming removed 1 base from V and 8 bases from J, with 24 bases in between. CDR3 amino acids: CASSVNKGVARKGGYTF. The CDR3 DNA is TGTGCCAGCAGCGTAAATAAGGGAGTCGCGCGAAAGGGAGGCTACACCTTC.

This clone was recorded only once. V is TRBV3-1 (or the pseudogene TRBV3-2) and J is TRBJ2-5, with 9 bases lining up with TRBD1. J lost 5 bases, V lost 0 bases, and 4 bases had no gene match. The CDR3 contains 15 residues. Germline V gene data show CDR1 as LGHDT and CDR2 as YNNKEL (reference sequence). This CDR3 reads CASSQEIDRGETQYF. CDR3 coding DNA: TGTGCCAGCAGCCAAGAGATCGACAGGGGGGAGACCCAGTACTTC.

CDR3 sequence reads: CASRLRSYNSPLHF. The CDR3 region has the DNA TGTGCCAGCAGACTAAGGTCCTATAATTCACCCCTCCACTTT. The V and J genes are TRBV6-5 and TRBJ1-6; D not certain. The length of the CDR3 is 14 residues. Trimming stripped 6 bases from V and 1 base from J, with 7 bases between. Germline V gene lookup returns CDR1 MNHEY and CDR2 SVGAGI.

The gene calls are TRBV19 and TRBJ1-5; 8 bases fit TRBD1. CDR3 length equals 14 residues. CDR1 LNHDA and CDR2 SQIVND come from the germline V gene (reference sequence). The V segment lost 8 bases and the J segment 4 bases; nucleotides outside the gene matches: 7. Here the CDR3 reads CASREWTGNQPQHF. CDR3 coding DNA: TGTGCCAGTCGCGAATGGACAGGGAATCAGCCCCAGCATTTT.

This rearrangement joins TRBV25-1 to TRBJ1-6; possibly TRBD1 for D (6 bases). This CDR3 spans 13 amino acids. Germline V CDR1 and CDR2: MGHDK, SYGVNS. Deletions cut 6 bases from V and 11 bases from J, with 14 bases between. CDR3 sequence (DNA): TGTGCCAGCAGGGGGGCGGGGGGTCCACCCCTCCACTTT. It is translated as CASRGAGGPPLHF.

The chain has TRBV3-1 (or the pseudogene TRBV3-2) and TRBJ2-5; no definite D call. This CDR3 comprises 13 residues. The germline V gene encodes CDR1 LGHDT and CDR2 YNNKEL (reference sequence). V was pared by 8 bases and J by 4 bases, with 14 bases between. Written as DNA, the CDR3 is TGTGCCAGCGGTTTCCCGTCGGGAGAGACCCAGTACTTC. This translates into CASGFPSGETQYF.

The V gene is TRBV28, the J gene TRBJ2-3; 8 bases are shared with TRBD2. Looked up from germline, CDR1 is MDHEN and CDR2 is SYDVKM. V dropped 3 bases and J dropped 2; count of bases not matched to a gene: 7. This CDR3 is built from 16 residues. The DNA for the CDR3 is TGTGCCAGCAGTTTTTCAGTAGCGGGACCCACAGATACGCAGTATTTT. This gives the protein CASSFSVAGPTDTQYF.

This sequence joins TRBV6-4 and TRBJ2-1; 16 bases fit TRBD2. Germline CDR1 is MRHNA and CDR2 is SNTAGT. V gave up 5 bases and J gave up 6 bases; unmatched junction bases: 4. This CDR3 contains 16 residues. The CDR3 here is CASSPGTSGGANEQFF. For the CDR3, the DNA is TGTGCCAGCAGTCCCGGGACTAGCGGGGGGGCCAATGAGCAGTTCTTC.

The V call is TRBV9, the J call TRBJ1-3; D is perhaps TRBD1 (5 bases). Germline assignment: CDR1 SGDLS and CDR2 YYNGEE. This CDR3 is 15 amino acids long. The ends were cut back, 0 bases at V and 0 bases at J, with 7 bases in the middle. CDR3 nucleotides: TGTGCCAGCAGCGTAGGGGGCACCTCTGGAAACACCATATATTTT. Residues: CASSVGGTSGNTIYF.

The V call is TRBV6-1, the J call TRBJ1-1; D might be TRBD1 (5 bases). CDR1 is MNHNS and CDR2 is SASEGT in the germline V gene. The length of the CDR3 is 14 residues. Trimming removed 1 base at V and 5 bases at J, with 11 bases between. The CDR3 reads CASSEGGSFTEAFF. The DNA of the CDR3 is TGTGCCAGCAGTGAAGGGGGCAGTTTTACTGAAGCTTTCTTT.

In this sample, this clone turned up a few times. Written as DNA, the CDR3 is TGCAGCTATTCCCCGGGGGTCTCTGGAAACACCATATATTTT. As protein: CSYSPGVSGNTIYF. The chain links TRBV29-1 to TRBJ1-3; maybe TRBD1 (5 bases). Germline CDR1 SQVTM, CDR2 ANQGSEA. This CDR3 is 14 amino acids long. V lost 8 bases and J 0 bases, leaving 14 bases between the germline ends.

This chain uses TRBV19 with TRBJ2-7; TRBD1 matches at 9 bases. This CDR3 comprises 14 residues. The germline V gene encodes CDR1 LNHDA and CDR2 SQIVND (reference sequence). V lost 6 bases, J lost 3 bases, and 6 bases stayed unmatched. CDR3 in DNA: TGTGCCAGTAGCGGGACAGGGCGACGCTACGAGCAGTACTTC. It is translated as CASSGTGRRYEQYF.

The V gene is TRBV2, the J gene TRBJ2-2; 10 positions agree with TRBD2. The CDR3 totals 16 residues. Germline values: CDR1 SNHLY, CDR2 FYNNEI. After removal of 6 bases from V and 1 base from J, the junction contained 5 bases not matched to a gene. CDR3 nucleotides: TGTGCCAGCAGAGCCCCTAGCGGGGGGAACACCGGGGAGCTGTTTTTT. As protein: CASRAPSGGNTGELFF.

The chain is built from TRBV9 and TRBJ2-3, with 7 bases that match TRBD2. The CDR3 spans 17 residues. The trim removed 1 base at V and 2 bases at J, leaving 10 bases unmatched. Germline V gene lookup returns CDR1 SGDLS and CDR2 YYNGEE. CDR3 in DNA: TGTGCCAGCAGCGTATCGTTGCGGGAGTTATTCACAGATACGCAGTATTTT. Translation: CASSVSLRELFTDTQYF.

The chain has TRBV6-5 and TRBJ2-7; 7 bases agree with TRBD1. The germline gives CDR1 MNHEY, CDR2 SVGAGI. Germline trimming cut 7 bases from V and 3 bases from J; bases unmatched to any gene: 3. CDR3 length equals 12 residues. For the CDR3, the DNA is TGTGCCAGCACGGGACAGAGCTACGAGCAGTACTTC. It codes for CASTGQSYEQYF.

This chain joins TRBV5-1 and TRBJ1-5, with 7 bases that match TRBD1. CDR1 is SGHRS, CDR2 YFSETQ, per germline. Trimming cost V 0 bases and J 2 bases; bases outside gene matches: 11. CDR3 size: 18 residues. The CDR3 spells CASSLAPTGAEGNQPQHF. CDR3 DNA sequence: TGCGCCAGCAGCTTGGCCCCCACAGGGGCCGAGGGCAATCAGCCCCAGCATTTT.

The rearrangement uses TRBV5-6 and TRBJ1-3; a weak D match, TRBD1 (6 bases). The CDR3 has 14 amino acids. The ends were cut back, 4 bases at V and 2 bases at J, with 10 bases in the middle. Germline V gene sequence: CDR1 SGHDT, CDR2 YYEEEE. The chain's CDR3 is CASSLQGAGNTIYF. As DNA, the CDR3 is TGTGCCAGCAGCCTACAGGGTGCTGGAAACACCATATATTTT.

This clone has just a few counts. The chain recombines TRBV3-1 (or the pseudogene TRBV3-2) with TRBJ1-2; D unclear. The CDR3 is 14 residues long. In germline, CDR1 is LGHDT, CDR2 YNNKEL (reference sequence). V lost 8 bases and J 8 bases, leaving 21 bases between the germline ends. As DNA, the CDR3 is TGTGCCAGCTTACGGAGCGGGCCCCTCGAGGGCTACACCTTC. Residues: CASLRSGPLEGYTF.

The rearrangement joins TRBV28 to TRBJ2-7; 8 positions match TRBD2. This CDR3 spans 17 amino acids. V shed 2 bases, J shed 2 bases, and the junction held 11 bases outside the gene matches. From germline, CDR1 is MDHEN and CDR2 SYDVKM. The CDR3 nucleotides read TGTGCCAGCAGTTTAGGACTAGCTCTGGCTCGGGCCTACGAGCAGTACTTC. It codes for CASSLGLALARAYEQYF.

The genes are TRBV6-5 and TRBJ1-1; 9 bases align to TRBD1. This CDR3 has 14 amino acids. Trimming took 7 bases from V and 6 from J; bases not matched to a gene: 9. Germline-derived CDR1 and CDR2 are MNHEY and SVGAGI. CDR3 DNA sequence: TGTGCCAGCACATGGGACAGGGAGGGAGCTGAAGCTTTCTTT. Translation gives CASTWDREGAEAFF.

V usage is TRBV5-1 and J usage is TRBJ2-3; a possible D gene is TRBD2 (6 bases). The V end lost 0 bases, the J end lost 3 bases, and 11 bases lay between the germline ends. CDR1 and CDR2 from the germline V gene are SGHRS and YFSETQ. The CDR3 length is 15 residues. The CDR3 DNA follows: TGCGCCAGCAGCTTGGCGGGGGACCGAACAGATACGCAGTATTTT. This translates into CASSLAGDRTDTQYF.

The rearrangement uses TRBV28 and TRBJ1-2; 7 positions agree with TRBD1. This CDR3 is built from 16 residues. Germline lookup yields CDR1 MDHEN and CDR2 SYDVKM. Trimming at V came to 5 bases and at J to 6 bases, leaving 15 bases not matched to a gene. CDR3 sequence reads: CASSPAEGARFNGYTF. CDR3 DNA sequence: TGTGCCAGCAGTCCCGCAGAGGGGGCGCGTTTTAATGGCTACACCTTC.